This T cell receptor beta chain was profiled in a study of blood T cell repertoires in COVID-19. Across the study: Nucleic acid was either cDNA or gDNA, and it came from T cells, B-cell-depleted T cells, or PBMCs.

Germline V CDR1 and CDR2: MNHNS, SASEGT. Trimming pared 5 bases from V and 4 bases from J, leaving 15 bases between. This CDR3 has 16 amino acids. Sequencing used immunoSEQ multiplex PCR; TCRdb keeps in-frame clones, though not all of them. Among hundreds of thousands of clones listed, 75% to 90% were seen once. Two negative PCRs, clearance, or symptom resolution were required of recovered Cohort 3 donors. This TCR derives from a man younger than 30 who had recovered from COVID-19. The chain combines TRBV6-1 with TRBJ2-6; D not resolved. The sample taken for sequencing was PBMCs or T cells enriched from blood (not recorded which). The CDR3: CASSQGQVGGANVLTF. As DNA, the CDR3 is TGTGCCAGCAGTCAAGGCCAGGTTGGAGGGGCCAACGTCCTGACTTTC.